This TCR beta chain appears in the sequencing data of a study of blood T cell repertoires in COVID-19. Only in-frame clones appear in the TCRdb table, and some are missing; sequencing was by immunoSEQ multiplex PCR. This sample yields roughly 120,000 clones, of which 80% to 90% are seen a single time; about 8% belongs to the top ten. Trimming cost V 4 bases and J 3 bases; bases outside gene matches: 8. The V gene's germline CDR1 is SGHRS and CDR2 YFSETQ. The CDR3 sequence is 15 residues long. This chain links TRBV5-1 with TRBJ2-3, with 7 bases identical to TRBD2. Sequencing was performed on peripheral blood. This TCR was recovered from a man in his sixties or seventies who had recovered from COVID-19. The CDR3 sequence is CASSTPLALTDTQYF. As DNA, the CDR3 is TGCGCCAGCAGCACCCCACTAGCGTTAACAGATACGCAGTATTTT.